A selection of T cell receptor beta chains follows, all from one sample in a study of CD8+ T cells in alopecia areata. Sequencing was performed with immunoSEQ multiplex PCR; in TCRdb, only in-frame clones are kept and a portion is missing. The sample has under 250,000 clones, around 57% seen once. The source was CD4+ T cells sorted from blood, collected at week 4, from a patient treated with tofacitinib. Receptors were obtained from a human donor with alopecia areata. CDR3s leave out the opening cysteine and the closing phenylalanine or tryptophan. Fields, in order: V gene, J gene, D gene, CDR3 protein. A D gene is named only where the DNA matches it firmly.

TRBV7-3,TRBJ2-5,NA,ASSSDYTETQY
TRBV6-5,TRBJ1-1,TRBD1,ASSTDRGGTEAF
TRBV15,TRBJ2-2,NA,ATSRDRRNTGELF
TRBV4-1,TRBJ2-7,NA,ASSQSGGRRREQY
TRBV27,TRBJ2-2,NA,ASTSQYFGTVNTGELF
TRBV9,TRBJ1-2,NA,ASSVEAGAVT
TRBV5-1,TRBJ2-3,NA,ASSPYPYTDTQY
TRBV9,TRBJ1-6,NA,ASSATGSGSPLH
TRBV5-1,TRBJ2-3,TRBD2,ASSSGLAVDTQY
TRBV19,TRBJ2-3,TRBD2,ASSTTGGPMDTQY
TRBV5-1,TRBJ1-1,NA,ASGPGQENTEAF
TRBV30,TRBJ1-5,NA,AWSGGSSKRNQPQH
TRBV5-1,TRBJ1-2,NA,ASSLVGGSYGYT
TRBV29-1,TRBJ1-2,TRBD1,SVNRGDGYT
TRBV29-1,TRBJ1-3,NA,SVEGSSGNTIY
TRBV5-1,TRBJ2-7,NA,ASSFVLLSEQY
TRBV29-1,TRBJ2-7,NA,SVEEGQEKAYEQY
TRBV7-2,TRBJ2-7,NA,ASSFSGGPSYEQY
TRBV5-4,TRBJ2-6,NA,ASTHLASGANVLT
TRBV7-2,TRBJ2-7,TRBD1,ASSSQGKLYEQY
TRBV30,TRBJ2-1,TRBD2,AWTQRGNYNEQF
TRBV2,TRBJ2-4,NA,ASSVETVDKNIQY
TRBV4-1,TRBJ1-2,NA,ASSQEYGSAQVAGYT
TRBV30,TRBJ2-6,NA,AWTGVRGRTTGANVLT
TRBV4-3,TRBJ1-4,NA,ASSQVGQGNEKLF
TRBV10-3,TRBJ1-4,TRBD1,AIRAGQGSATNEKLF
TRBV2,TRBJ2-5,NA,ASSPQETQY
TRBV30,TRBJ1-5,NA,AWSKDSNQPQH
TRBV30,TRBJ2-7,NA,AWSFGLDGTYEQY